The TCR beta chain described here comes from a study of OX40 agonist ivuxolimab in advanced cancers. Study-wide findings and caveats: The CD4+ and CD8+ T cells in the blood had expanded clonally by week 6 at 0.1 to 3.0 mg/kg. The study did not work out the antigen specificity of the expanded peripheral T cells.

Blood samples were obtained at baseline, cycle 4 day 1, and cycle 7 day 1. The CDR3 is 16 residues long. The V segment lost 6 bases and the J segment 0 bases; nucleotides outside the gene matches: 4. The germline CDR1 and CDR2 sequences are WNHNN and SYGVQD (reference sequence). Measured with immunoSEQ multiplex PCR; TCRdb has only the in-frame clones, and not every one. The sample consists of some 30,000 clones, 79% of them appearing once. Turning to this clone: The antigen remains undetermined.

This clonotype was obtained from an adult with an advanced solid tumor such as melanoma, head and neck, liver or kidney cancer. The rearrangement links TRBV10-1 to TRBJ2-1; 11 bases match TRBD2. This material consisted of CD4+ or CD8+ T cells sorted from blood, taken in a trial of the OX40 agonist ivuxolimab. The CDR3 loop reads CASSGTSGSSYNEQFF. CDR3 bases: TGCGCCAGCAGCGGGACTAGCGGCAGCTCCTACAATGAGCAGTTCTTC.